Sequencing of this TCR beta chain was carried out in a study of CD8+CD57+ T cells in acquired aplastic anemia. Study overall: Sorted CD4+ and CD8+ cells yielded DNA averaging around 3.5 ug. Findings of the study overall: Common to patients and controls were 25 to 30 CD8+ CDR3 sequences. Any difference that existed in CD8+ Simpson's diversity between patients and controls was not significant.

CDR3 length: 15 residues. Germline assignment: CDR1 MGHRA and CDR2 YSYEKL. With 11 bases clipped from V and 4 bases from J, the junction kept 16 bases outside the gene matches. Genomic DNA acted as the template from which TCR beta VDJ combination and CDR3 sequence profiling were carried out. Each CDR3 protein is one row after TCRdb ran MiXCR on the reads. The profile covers 350,000 to 450,000 distinct CDR3 sequences, with about 70% appearing a single time and around 4% taken by the ten largest. On this clonotype itself: Its antigen remains unidentified.

The clonotype was recovered from a human donor in good health, serving as a control. The gene calls are TRBV4-1 and TRBJ2-5; 7 bases line up with TRBD1. Source material: sorted CD4+, CD8+, or CD8+CD57+ T cells (not recorded which) from PBMCs. The CDR3 coding sequence is TGCGCCGCCAGACCCGGGACAGATCGCGGAGAGACCCAGTACTTC. As protein: CAARPGTDRGETQYF.